Each of the 11 T cell receptor beta chains below was sequenced from the same sample in a study of shared clonotypes between healthy human individuals. Method: immunoSEQ multiplex PCR; TCRdb's copy keeps in-frame clones and lacks some. The table records about 1.1 million clones, 70% to 80% of them present only once. The sequencing input was memory CD4+ T cells from PBMCs. Subset noted: CD45RA-negative fraction. The receptors stem from a young man in good health. Some clones in this sample may be carry-over from other donors' samples.

The chain carries TRBV28 and TRBJ1-5, with D maybe TRBD1 (5 bases). Trimming shortened V by 10 bases and J by 5 bases, and 12 bases separated the two germline ends. This CDR3 region has 12 residues. The germline V gene has CDR1 MDHEN and CDR2 SYDVKM. The chain's CDR3 is CATLTGHQPQHF. The CDR3 nucleotides read TGTGCCACCCTGACGGGACATCAGCCCCAGCATTTT. Combining the CDR3 with reference TRBV28 and TRBJ1-5 gives the whole variable domain DVKVTQSSRYLVKRTGEKVFLECVQDMDHENMFWYRQDPGLGLRLIYFSYDVKMKEKGDIPEGYSVSREKKERFSLILESASTNQTSMYLCATLTGHQPQHFGDGTRLSIL.

This clone was seen just once. The genes are TRBV18 and TRBJ1-1; tentative D call: TRBD1 (6 bases). The V end lost 3 bases, the J end lost 4 bases, and 24 bases lay between the germline ends. This CDR3 contains 18 residues. Germline V gene lookup returns CDR1 KGHSH and CDR2 LQKENI. The DNA for the CDR3 is TGTGCCAGCTCACCCCTGGGGTTGAAGACAGGCGGGTTCACTGAAGCTTTCTTT. Translating it yields CASSPLGLKTGGFTEAFF.

The chain couples TRBV30 to TRBJ1-1, with D perhaps matching TRBD1 (5 bases). The V and J ends lost 1 base and 14 bases respectively, with 14 bases between them. The length of the CDR3 is 11 residues. Germline CDR1 is GTSNPN and CDR2 is SVGIG (reference sequence). CDR3 in DNA: TGTGCCTGGAGTGGCAGGGCGATTGTGTTCTTT. Protein sequence: CAWSGRAIVFF.

This clone was recorded a few times. Other DNA sequences within the sample encode an identical CDR3. The chain is built from TRBV4-2 and TRBJ2-1, with TRBD2 matching over 7 bases. Germline CDR1 LGHNA, CDR2 YNFKEQ. Trimming cost V 0 bases and J 3 bases; bases outside gene matches: 2. The CDR3 is 15 residues long. CDR3 nucleotides: TGTGCCAGCAGCCAAGATCGGACTAGCTACAATGAGCAGTTCTTC. Protein sequence: CASSQDRTSYNEQFF.

This clone has only a few counts. This chain connects TRBV4-1 to TRBJ2-5; TRBD2 agrees at 12 bases. The CDR3 consists of 19 residues. CDR1 and CDR2 (germline): MGHRA, YSYEKL. Unmatched junction bases numbered 15, after V lost 2 bases and J lost 5 bases. The CDR3 region has the DNA TGCGCCAGCAGCCAACGGCTAGCGGGAGGGAACGATTTAAGGGAGACCCAGTACTTC. Translating gives CASSQRLAGGNDLRETQYF.

The chain uses TRBV7-2 and TRBJ1-1; 8 bases match TRBD1. The CDR3 has 14 residues. From germline, CDR1 is SGHTA and CDR2 FQGNSA. V lost 5 bases, J lost 6 bases, and 8 bases stayed unmatched. CDR3 sequence reads: CASSERQGIPEAFF. CDR3 coding DNA: TGTGCCAGCAGCGAGAGACAGGGGATACCTGAAGCTTTCTTT. Filled out from reference TRBV7-2 and TRBJ1-1, the complete variable domain reads GAGVSQSPSNKVTEKGKDVELRCDPISGHTALYWYRQSLGQGLEFLIYFQGNSAPDKSGLPSDRFSAERTGGSVSTLTIQRTQQEDSAVYLCASSERQGIPEAFFGQGTRLTVV.

The J gene is TRBJ2-5, the V gene TRBV5-1; either TRBD1 or TRBD2 may supply D (5 bases each). Germline assignment: CDR1 SGHRS and CDR2 YFSETQ. This CDR3 region has 15 residues. Trimming removed 0 bases at V and 3 bases at J, with 12 bases between. Written as DNA, the CDR3 is TGCGCCAGCAGCTTGGTGGCTAGCAGGGAAGAGACCCAGTACTTC. Translation gives CASSLVASREETQYF.

The chain is built from TRBV2 and TRBJ1-5; no firm D call. V dropped 7 bases and J dropped 0 bases, with 10 bases sitting between them. The length of the CDR3 is 14 residues. Germline values: CDR1 SNHLY, CDR2 FYNNEI. CDR3 bases: TGTGCCAGCATCGCCGAAAATAGCAATCAGCCCCAGCATTTT. This codes for CASIAENSNQPQHF.

The chain is built from TRBV6-5 and TRBJ2-1; 11 nucleotides align to TRBD2. Trimming took 6 bases from V and 7 from J; bases not matched to a gene: 5. The CDR3 runs to 14 residues. CDR1 and CDR2 from the germline V gene are MNHEY and SVGAGI. Here the CDR3 reads CASRRLAGKNEQFF. CDR3 nucleotides: TGTGCCAGCAGGAGACTAGCGGGGAAAAATGAGCAGTTCTTC.

In this sample, this clone turned up once. The chain combines TRBV18 with TRBJ2-3; 9 bases fit TRBD1. V gave up 4 bases and J gave up 1 base; unmatched junction bases: 3. Per the germline V gene, CDR1 is KGHSH and CDR2 is LQKENI. The length of the CDR3 is 15 residues. CDR3 protein: CASSRRTGGTDTQYF. CDR3 nucleotides: TGTGCCAGCTCACGACGGACAGGGGGCACAGATACGCAGTATTTT.

The gene calls are TRBV27 and TRBJ2-7; TRBD1 matches at 9 bases. V trimming: 5 bases; J trimming: 1 base; junction bases outside the gene matches: 12. The CDR3 sequence is 17 residues long. Germline values: CDR1 MNHEY, CDR2 SMNVEV (reference sequence). In DNA form, the CDR3 reads TGTGCCAGCAGTCTCCGACCGGACAGGGGACCTTCCTACGAGCAGTACTTC. Protein: CASSLRPDRGPSYEQYF.